This T cell receptor (beta chain) appears in the sequencing data of a study of OX40 agonist ivuxolimab in advanced cancers. V trimming: 4 bases; J trimming: 4 bases; junction bases outside the gene matches: 11. Germline V gene sequence: CDR1 MDHEN, CDR2 SYDVKM. The CDR3 is made up of 16 amino acids. Clones were read by immunoSEQ multiplex PCR, and TCRdb kept only the in-frame ones, dropping some. The table lists about 60,000 clones, around nine tenths of them singletons. This clone was seen a few times. The sample consisted of CD4+ or CD8+ T cells sorted from blood, taken in a trial of the OX40 agonist ivuxolimab. This chain uses TRBV28 with TRBJ1-2; 8 positions match TRBD1. The receptor's source is an adult with an advanced solid tumor such as melanoma, head and neck, liver or kidney cancer. The CDR3: CASSSPGQGRGYGYTF. The DNA of the CDR3 is TGTGCCAGCAGTTCCCCCGGACAGGGCAGGGGCTATGGCTACACCTTC.